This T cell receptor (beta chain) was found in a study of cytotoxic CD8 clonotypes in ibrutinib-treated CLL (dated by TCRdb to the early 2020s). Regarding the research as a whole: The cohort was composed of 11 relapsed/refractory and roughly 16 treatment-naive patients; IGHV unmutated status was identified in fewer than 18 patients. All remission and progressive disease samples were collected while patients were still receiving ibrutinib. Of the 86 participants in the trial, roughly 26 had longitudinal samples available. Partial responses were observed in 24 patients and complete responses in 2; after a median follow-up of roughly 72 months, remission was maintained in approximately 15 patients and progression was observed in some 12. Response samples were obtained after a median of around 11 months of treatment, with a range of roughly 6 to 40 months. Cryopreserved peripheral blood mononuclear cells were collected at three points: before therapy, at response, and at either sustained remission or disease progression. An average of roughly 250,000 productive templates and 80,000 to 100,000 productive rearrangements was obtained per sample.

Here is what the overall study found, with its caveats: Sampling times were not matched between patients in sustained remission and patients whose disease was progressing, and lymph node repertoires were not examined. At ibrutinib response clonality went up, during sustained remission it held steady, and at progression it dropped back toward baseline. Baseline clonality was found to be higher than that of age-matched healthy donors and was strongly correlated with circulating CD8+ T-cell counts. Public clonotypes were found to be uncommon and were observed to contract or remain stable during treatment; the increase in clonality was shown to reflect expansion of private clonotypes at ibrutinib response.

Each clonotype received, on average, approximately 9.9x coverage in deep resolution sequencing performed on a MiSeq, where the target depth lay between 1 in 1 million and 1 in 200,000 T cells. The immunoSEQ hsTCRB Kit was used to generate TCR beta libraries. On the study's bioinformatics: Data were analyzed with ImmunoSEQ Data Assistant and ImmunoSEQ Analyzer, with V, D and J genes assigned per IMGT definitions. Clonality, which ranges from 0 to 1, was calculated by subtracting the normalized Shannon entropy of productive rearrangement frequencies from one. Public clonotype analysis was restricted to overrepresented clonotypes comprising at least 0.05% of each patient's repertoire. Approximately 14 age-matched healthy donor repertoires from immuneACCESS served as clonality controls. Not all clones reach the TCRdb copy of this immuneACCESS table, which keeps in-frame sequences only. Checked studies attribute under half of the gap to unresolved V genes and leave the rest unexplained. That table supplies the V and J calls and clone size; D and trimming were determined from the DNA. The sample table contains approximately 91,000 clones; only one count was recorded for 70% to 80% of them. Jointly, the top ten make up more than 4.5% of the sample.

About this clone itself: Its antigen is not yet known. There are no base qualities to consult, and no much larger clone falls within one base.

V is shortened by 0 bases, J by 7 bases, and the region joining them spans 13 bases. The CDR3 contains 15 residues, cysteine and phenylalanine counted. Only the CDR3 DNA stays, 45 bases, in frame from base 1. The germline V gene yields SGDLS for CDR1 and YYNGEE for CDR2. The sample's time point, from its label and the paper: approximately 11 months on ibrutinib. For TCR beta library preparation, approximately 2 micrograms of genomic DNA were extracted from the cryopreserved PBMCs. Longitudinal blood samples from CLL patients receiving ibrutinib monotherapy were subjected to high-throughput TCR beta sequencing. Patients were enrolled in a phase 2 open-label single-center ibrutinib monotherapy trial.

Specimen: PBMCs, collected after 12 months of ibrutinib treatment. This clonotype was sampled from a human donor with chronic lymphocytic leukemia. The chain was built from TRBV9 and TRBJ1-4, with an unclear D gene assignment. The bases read TGTGCCAGCAGCGTAGGTCGGGGAGAGGTTGAAAAACTGTTTTTT. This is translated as CASSVGRGEVEKLFF.